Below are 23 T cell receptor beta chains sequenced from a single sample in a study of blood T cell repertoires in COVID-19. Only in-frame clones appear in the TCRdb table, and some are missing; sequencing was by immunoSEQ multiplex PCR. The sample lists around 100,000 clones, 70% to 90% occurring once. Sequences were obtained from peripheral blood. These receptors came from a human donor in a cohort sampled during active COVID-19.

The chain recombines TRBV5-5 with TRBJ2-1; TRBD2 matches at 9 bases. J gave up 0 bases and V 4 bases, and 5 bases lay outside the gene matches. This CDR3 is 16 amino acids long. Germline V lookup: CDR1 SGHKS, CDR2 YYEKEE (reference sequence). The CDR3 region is CASSPGAGGSYNEQFF. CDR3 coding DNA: TGTGCCAGCAGCCCGGGAGCGGGGGGCTCCTACAATGAGCAGTTCTTC.

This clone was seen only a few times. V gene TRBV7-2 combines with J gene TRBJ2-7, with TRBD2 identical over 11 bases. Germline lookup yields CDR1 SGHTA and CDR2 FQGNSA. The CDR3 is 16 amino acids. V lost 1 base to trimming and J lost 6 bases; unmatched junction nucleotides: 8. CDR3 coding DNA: TGTGCCAGCAGCTTAGATTCATTAGCGGGGGGGCTCGAGCAGTACTTC. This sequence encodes CASSLDSLAGGLEQYF.

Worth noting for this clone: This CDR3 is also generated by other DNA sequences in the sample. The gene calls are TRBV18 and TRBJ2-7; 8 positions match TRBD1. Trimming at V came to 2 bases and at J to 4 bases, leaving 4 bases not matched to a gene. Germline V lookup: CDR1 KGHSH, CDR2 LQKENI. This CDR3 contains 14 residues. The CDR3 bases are TGTGCCAGCTCACCAGGGACAGGTGGGTACGAGCAGTACTTC. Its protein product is CASSPGTGGYEQYF.

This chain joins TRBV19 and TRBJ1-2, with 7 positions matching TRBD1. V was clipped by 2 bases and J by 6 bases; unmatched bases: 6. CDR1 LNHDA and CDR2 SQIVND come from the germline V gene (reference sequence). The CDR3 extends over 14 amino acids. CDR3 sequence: CASSITGVRHGYTF. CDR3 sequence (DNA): TGTGCCAGTAGTATAACAGGGGTTAGGCATGGCTACACCTTC.

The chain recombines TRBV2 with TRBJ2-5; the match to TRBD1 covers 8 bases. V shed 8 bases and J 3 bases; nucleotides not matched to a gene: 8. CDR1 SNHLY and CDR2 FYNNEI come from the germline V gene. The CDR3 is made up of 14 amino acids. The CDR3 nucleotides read TGTGCCAGCGTCCCGGACAGGGTGAAAGAGACCCAGTACTTC. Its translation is CASVPDRVKETQYF.

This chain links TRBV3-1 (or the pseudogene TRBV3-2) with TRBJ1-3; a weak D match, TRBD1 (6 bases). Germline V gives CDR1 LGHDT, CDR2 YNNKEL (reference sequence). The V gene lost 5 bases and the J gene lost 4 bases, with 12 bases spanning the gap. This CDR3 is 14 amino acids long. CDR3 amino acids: CASSSTGRGNTIYF. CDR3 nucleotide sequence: TGTGCCAGCAGCTCGACAGGACGCGGAAACACCATATATTTT.

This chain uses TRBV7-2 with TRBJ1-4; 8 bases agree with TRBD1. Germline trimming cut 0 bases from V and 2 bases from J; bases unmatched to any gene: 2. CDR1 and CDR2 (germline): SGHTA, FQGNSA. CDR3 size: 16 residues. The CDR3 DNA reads TGTGCCAGCAGCTTAGCGCAGGGGGCTACTAATGAAAAACTGTTTTTT. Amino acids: CASSLAQGATNEKLFF. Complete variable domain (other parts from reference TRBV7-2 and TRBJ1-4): GAGVSQSPSNKVTEKGKDVELRCDPISGHTALYWYRQSLGQGLEFLIYFQGNSAPDKSGLPSDRFSAERTGGSVSTLTIQRTQQEDSAVYLCASSLAQGATNEKLFFGSGTQLSVL.

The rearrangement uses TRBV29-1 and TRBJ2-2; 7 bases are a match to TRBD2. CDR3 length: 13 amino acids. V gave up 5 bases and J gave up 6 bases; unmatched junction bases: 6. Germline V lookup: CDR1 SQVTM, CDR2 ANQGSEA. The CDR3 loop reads CSVWGRAAGELFF. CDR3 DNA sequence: TGCAGCGTTTGGGGGAGGGCCGCCGGGGAGCTGTTTTTT.

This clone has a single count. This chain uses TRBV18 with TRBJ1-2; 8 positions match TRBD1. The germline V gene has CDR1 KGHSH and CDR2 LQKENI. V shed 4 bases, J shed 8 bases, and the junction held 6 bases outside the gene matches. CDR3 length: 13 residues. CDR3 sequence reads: CASSLGTGGGYTF. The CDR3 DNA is TGTGCCAGCTCACTAGGGACAGGCGGAGGCTACACCTTC. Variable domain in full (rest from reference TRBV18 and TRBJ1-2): NAGVMQNPRHLVRRRGQEARLRCSPMKGHSHVYWYRQLPEEGLKFMVYLQKENIIDESGMPKERFSAEFPKEGPSILRIQQVVRGDSAAYFCASSLGTGGGYTFGSGTRLTVV.

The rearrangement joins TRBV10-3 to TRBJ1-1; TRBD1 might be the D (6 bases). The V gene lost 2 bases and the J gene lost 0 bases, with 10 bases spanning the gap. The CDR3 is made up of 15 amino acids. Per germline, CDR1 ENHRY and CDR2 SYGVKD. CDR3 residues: CAISENPGVNTEAFF. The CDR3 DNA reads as TGTGCCATCAGTGAGAACCCAGGGGTGAACACTGAAGCTTTCTTT.

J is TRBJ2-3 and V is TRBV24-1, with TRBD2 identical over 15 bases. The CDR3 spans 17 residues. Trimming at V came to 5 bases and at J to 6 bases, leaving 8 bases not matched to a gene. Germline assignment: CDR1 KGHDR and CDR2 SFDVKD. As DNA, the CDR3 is TGTGCCACCAGTGGCCGGACTAGCGGGGGGGCAGGGGATACGCAGTATTTT. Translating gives CATSGRTSGGAGDTQYF.

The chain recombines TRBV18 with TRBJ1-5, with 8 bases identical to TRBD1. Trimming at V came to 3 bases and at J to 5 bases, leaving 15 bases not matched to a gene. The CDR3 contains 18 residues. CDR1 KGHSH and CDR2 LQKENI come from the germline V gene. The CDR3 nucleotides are TGTGCCAGCTCACCCCGACAGGGGTCCGTAATTACTCATCAGCCCCAGCATTTT. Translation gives CASSPRQGSVITHQPQHF.

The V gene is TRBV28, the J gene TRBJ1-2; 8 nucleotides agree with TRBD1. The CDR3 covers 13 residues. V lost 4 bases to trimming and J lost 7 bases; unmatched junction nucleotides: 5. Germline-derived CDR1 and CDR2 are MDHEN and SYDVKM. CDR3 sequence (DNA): TGTGCCAGCAGTTCCGAGGACAGGGTTGGCTACACCTTC. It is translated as CASSSEDRVGYTF.

In nucleotides, the CDR3 is TGTGCCTGGAGTGTACCTAGTAGGAAGACCCAGTACTTC. This translates into CAWSVPSRKTQYF. This chain uses TRBV30 with TRBJ2-5; D call uncertain. Germline CDR1 GTSNPN, CDR2 SVGIG (reference sequence). This CDR3 spans 13 amino acids. V shed 0 bases and J shed 6 bases, with 11 bases lying between them.

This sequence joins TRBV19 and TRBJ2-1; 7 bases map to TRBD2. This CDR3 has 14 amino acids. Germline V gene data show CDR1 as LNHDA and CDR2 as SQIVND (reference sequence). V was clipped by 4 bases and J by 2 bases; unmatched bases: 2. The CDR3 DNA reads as TGTGCCAGTAGTAAGCGGGAAGCCTACAATGAGCAGTTCTTC. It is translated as CASSKREAYNEQFF.

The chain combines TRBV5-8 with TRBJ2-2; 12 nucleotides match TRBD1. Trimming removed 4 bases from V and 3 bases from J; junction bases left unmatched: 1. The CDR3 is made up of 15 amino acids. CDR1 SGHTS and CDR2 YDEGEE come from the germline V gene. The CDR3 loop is CASSRDRGHTGELFF. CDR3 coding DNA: TGTGCCAGCAGCCGGGACAGGGGGCACACCGGGGAGCTGTTTTTT.

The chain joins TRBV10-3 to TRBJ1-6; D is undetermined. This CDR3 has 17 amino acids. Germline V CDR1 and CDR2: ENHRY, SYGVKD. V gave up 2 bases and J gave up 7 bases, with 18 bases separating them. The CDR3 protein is CAISEKQETRFNSPLHF. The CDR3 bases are TGTGCCATCAGTGAGAAGCAGGAAACCAGGTTCAATTCACCCCTCCACTTT.

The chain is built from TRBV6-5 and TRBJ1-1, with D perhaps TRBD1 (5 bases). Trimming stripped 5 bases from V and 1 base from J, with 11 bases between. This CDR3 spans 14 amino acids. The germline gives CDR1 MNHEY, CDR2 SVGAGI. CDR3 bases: TGTGCCAGCAGTCCCCTGGGGGGGAACACTGAAGCTTTCTTT. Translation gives CASSPLGGNTEAFF.

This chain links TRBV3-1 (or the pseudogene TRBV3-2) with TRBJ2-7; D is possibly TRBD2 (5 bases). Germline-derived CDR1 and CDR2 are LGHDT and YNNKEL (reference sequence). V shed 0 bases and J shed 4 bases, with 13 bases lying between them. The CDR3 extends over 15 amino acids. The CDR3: CASSQERIGGYEQYF. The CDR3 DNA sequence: TGTGCCAGCAGCCAAGAAAGGATAGGCGGGTACGAGCAGTACTTC.

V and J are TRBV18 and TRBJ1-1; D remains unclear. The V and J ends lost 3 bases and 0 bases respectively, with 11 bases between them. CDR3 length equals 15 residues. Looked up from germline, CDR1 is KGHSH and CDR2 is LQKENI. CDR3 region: CASSPPGGMNTEAFF. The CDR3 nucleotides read TGTGCCAGCTCACCCCCCGGAGGAATGAACACTGAAGCTTTCTTT.

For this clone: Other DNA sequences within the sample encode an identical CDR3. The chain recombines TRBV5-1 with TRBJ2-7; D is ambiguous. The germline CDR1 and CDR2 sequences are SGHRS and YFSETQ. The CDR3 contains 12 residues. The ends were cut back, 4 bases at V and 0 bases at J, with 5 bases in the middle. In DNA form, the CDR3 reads TGCGCCAGCAGCCTGAGCTCCTACGAGCAGTACTTC. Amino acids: CASSLSSYEQYF.

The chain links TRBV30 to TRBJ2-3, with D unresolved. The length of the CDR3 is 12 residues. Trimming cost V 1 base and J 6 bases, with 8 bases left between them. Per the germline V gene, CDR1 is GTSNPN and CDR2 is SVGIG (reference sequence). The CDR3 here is CAWSAFSDTQYF. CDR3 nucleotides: TGTGCCTGGAGTGCTTTTTCGGATACGCAGTATTTT.

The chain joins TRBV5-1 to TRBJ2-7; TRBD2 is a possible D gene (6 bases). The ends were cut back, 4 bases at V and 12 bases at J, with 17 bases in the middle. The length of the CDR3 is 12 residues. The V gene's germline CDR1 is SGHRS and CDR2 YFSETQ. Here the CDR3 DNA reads TGCGCCAGCAGCCATGGGACTCCCCCTCTGTACTTC. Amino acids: CASSHGTPPLYF.